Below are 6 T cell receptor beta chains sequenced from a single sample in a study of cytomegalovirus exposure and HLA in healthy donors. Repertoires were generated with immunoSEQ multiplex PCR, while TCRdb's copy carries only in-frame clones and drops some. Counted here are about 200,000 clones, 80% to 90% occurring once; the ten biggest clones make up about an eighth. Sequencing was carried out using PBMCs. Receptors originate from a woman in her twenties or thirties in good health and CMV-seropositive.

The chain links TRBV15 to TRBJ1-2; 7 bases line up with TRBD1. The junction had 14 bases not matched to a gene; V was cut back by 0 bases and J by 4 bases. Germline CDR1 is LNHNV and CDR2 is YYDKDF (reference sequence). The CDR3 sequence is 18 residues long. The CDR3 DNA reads TGTGCCACCAGCAGAGATCCCCGACAGGGCCCCCTGGGCTATGGCTACACCTTC. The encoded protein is CATSRDPRQGPLGYGYTF.

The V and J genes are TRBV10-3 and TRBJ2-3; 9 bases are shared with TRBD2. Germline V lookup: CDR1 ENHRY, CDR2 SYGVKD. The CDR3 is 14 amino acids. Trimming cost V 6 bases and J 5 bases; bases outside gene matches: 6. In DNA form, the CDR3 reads TGTGCCATCAGGAATAGCGGGAGTAAAGATACGCAGTATTTT. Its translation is CAIRNSGSKDTQYF.

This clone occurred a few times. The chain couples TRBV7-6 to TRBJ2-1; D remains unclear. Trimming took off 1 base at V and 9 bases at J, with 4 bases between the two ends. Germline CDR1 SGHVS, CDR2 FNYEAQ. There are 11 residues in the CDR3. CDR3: CASSLVGEQFF. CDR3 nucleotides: TGTGCCAGCAGCTTAGTCGGTGAGCAGTTCTTC.

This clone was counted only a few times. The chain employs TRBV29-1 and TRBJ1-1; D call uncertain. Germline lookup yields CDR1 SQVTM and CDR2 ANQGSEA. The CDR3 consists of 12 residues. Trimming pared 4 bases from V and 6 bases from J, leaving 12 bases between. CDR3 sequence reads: CSVVRSQAEAFF. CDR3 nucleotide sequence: TGCAGCGTTGTCAGGTCTCAGGCTGAAGCTTTCTTT.

The CDR3 coding sequence is TGTGCCAGCTCACCACCGAATAGCAGATACTACAATGAGCAGTTCTTC. Amino acids: CASSPPNSRYYNEQFF. V is TRBV18 and J is TRBJ2-1; D remains ambiguous. Germline CDR1 reads KGHSH; CDR2 reads LQKENI. CDR3 length equals 16 residues. Trimming pared 0 bases from V and 3 bases from J, leaving 12 bases between.

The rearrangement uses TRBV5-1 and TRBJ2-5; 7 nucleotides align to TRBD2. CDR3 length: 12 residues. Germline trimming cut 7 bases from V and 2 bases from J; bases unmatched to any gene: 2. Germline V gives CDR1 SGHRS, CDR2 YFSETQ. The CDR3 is CASGGVQETQYF. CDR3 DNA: TGCGCCAGCGGGGGGGTTCAAGAGACCCAGTACTTC.